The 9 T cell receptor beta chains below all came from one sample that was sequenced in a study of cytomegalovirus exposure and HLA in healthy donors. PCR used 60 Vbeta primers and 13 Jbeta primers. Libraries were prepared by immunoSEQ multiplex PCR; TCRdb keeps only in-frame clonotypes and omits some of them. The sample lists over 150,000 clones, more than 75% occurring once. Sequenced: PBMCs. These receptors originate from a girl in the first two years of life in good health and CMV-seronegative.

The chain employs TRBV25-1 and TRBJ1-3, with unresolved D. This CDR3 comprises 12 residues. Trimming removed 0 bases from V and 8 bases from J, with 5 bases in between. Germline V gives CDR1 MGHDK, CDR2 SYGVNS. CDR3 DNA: TGTGCCAGCAGTGAATATCGGGACACCATATATTTT. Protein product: CASSEYRDTIYF. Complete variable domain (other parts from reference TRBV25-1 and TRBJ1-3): EADIYQTPRYLVIGTGKKITLECSQTMGHDKMYWYQQDPGMELHLIHYSYGVNSTEKGDLSSESTVSRIRTEHFPLTLESARPSHTSQYLCASSEYRDTIYFGEGSWLTVV.

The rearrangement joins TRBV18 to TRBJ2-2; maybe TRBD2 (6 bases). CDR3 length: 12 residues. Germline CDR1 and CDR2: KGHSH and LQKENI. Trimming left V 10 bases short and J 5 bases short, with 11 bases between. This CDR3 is CAIRRVTGELFF. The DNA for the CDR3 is TGTGCCATAAGGAGGGTGACCGGGGAGCTGTTTTTT.

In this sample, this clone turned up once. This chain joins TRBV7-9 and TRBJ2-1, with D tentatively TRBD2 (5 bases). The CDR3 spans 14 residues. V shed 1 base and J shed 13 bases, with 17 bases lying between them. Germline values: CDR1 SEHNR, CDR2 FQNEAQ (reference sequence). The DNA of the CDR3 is TGTGCCAGCAGCTTAGACACGGACTCAAAACGCCAGTTCTTC. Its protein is CASSLDTDSKRQFF.

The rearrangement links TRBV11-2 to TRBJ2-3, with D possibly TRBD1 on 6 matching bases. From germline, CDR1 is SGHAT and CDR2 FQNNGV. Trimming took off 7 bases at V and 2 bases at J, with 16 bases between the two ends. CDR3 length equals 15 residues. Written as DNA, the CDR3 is TGTGCCAGCACTAATAGGACAGCGTACACAGATACGCAGTATTTT. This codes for CASTNRTAYTDTQYF.

The chain's CDR3 is CASSYARWNYGYTF. CDR3 coding DNA: TGTGCCAGCAGTTACGCGAGGTGGAACTATGGCTACACCTTC. The chain is built from TRBV6-5 and TRBJ1-2; D is uncertain. Trimming cost V 2 bases and J 2 bases, with 9 bases left between them. Germline V gives CDR1 MNHEY, CDR2 SVGAGI. The CDR3 sequence is 14 residues long.

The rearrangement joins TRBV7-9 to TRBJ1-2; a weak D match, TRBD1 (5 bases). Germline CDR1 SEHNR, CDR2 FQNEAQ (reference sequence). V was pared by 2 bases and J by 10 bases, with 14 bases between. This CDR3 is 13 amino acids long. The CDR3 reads CASSLPDRGFYTF. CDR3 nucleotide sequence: TGTGCCAGCAGCTTACCCGACAGAGGATTCTACACCTTC.

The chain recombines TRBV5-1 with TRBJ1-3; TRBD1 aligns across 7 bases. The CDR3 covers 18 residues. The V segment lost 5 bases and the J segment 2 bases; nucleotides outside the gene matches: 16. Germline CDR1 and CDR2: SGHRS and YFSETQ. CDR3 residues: CASRARPATGSAGNTIYF. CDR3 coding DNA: TGCGCCAGCAGGGCGAGACCCGCGACAGGGTCGGCTGGAAACACCATATATTTT.

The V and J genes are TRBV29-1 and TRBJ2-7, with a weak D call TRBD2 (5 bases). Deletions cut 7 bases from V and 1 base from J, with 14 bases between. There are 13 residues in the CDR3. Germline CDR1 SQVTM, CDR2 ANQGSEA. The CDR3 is CSATLAGSYEQYF. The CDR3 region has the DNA TGCAGCGCCACTCTCGCGGGTTCCTACGAGCAGTACTTC.

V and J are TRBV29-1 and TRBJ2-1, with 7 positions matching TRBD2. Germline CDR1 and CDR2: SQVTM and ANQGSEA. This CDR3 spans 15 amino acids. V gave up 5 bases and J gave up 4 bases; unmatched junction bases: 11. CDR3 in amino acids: CSVLGRDYLYNEQFF. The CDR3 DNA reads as TGCAGCGTTTTAGGCCGGGACTACCTTTACAATGAGCAGTTCTTC.